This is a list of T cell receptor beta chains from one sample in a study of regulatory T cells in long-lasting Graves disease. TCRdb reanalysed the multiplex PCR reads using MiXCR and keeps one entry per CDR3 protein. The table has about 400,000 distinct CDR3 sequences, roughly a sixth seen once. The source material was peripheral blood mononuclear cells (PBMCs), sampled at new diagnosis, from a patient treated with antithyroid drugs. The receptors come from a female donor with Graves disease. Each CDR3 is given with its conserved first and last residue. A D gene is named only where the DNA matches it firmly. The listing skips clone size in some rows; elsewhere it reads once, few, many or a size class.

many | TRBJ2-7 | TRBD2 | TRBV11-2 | CASQPGLAGPHYEQYF | TGTGCCAGCCAACCGGGACTAGCGGGACCCCACTACGAGCAGTACTTC
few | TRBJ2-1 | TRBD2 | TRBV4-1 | CASSFPTSGRASEQFF | TGCGCCAGCAGCTTCCCGACTAGCGGGAGGGCCAGTGAGCAGTTCTTC
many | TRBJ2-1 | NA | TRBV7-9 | CANKPFFVGQFF | TGTGCTAACAAGCCCTTCTTCGTGGGGCAGTTCTTC
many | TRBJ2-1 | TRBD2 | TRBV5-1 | CASASSGTSANNEQFF | TGCGCCAGCGCTTCCTCCGGGACTAGCGCGAATAATGAGCAGTTCTTC
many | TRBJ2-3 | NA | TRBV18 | CASSPPLTDTQYF | TGTGCCAGCTCACCCCCCCTCACAGATACGCAGTATTTT
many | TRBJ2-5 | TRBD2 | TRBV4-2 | CASSQGPLTTSGGAWETQYF | TGTGCCAGCAGCCAAGGCCCGCTAACGACTAGCGGGGGGGCATGGGAGACCCAGTACTTC
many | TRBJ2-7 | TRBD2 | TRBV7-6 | CASSYGRATGEYEQYF | TGTGCCAGCAGCTACGGGAGGGCAACCGGAGAATACGAGCAGTACTTC
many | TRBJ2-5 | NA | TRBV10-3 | CAISEAGRRETQYF | TGTGCCATCAGTGAGGCGGGCCGGCGGGAGACCCAGTACTTC
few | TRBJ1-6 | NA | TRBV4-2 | CASSQDGGAENSPLHF | TGTGCCAGCAGCCAAGATGGTGGGGCCGAGAATTCACCCCTCCACTTT
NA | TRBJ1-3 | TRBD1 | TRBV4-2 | CASSQYGQGATIYF | TGTGCCAGCAGCCAATACGGACAGGGGGCAACCATATATTTT
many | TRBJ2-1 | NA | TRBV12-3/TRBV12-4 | CASSSSHYSPLYNEQFF | TGTGCCAGCAGTTCCAGTCATTACAGCCCTTTATACAATGAGCAGTTCTTC
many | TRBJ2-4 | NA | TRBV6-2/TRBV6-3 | CASSTGRDIQYF | TGTGCCAGCAGTACAGGACGGGACATTCAGTACTTC
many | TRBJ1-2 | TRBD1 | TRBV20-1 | CSAQQPGTGASYGYTF | TGCAGTGCTCAACAACCCGGGACAGGGGCCAGCTATGGCTACACCTTC
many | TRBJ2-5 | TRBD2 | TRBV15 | CATSSFRLERGTQYF | TGTGCCACCAGCAGCTTCCGATTGGAGCGGGGGACCCAGTACTTC
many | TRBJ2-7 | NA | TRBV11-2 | CASSLTAGTYEQYF | TGTGCCAGCAGCTTGACAGCAGGGACCTACGAGCAGTACTTC
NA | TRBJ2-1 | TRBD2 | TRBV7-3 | CASSPGTSGRSGEQFF | TGTGCCAGCAGCCCGGGGACTAGCGGGAGATCTGGAGAGCAGTTCTTC
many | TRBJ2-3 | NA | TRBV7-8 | CASSLASGTDTQYF | TGTGCCAGCAGCTTAGCTAGCGGCACAGATACGCAGTATTTT
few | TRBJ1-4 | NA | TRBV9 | CASSVSGRSNEKLFF | TGTGCCAGCAGCGTTTCAGGGCGTTCTAATGAAAAACTGTTTTTT
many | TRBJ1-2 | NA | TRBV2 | CASSDPGQANYGYTF | TGTGCCAGCAGTGATCCAGGCCAAGCTAACTATGGCTACACCTTC
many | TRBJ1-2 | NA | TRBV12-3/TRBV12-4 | CASSLALWGRGYTF | TGTGCCAGCAGTTTAGCGCTGTGGGGTAGGGGCTACACCTTC
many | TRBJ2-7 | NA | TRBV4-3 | CASSPGIDIISYEQYF | TGCGCCAGCAGCCCCGGGATAGACATCATCTCCTACGAGCAGTACTTC
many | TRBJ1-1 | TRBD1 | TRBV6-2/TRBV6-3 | CASSYGTGRVNTEAFF | TGTGCCAGCAGTTACGGGACAGGGAGAGTGAACACTGAAGCTTTCTTT
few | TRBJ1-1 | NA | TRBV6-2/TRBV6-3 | CASSYLSNTEAFF | TGTGCCAGCAGTTACTTGAGTAACACTGAAGCTTTCTTT
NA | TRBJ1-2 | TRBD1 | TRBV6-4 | CASSEGQTYYGYTF | TGTGCCAGCAGTGAGGGACAGACTTACTATGGCTACACCTTC
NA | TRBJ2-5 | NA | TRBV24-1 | CATSDLGQGGETQYF | TGTGCCACCAGTGATTTGGGGCAAGGGGGGGAGACCCAGTACTTC
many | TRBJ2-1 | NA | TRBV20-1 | CSARDQVGAYNEQFF | TGCAGTGCTAGAGATCAAGTGGGGGCCTACAATGAGCAGTTCTTC
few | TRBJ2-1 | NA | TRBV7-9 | CASSSDGSYNEQFF | TGTGCCAGCAGCTCCGACGGCTCCTACAATGAGCAGTTCTTC
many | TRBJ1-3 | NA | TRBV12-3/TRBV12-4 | CATPTVSGNTIYF | TGTGCCACCCCGACAGTCTCTGGAAACACCATATATTTT
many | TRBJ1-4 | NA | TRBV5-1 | CASRDQPSEEKLFF | TGCGCCAGCAGAGACCAGCCGAGTGAGGAAAAACTGTTTTTT
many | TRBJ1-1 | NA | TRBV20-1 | CSAREGVDAEAFF | TGCAGTGCTAGGGAGGGAGTTGACGCTGAAGCTTTCTTT
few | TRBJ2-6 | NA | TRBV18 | CASSPGSGANVLTF | TGTGCCAGCTCACCAGGGTCTGGGGCCAACGTCCTGACTTTC
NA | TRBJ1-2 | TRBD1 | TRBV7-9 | CASSSTRTGFSHGYTF | TGTGCCAGCAGCTCAACACGGACAGGGTTTAGCCATGGCTACACCTTC
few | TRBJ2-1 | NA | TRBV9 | CASSVEGGYNEQFF | TGTGCCAGCAGCGTAGAAGGCGGATACAATGAGCAGTTCTTC
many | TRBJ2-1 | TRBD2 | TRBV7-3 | CASSLTVGGYNEQFF | TGTGCCAGCAGCTTAACTGTGGGGGGGTACAATGAGCAGTTCTTC
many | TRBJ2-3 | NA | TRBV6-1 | CASSVGDASTDTQYF | TGTGCCAGCAGCGTGGGGGACGCTAGCACAGATACGCAGTATTTT
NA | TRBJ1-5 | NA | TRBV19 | CASSIGAGEGNQPQHF | TGTGCCAGTAGTATAGGGGCGGGGGAAGGCAATCAGCCCCAGCATTTT
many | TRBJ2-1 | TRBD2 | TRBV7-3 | CASSPMTSGGYNEQFF | TGTGCCAGCAGCCCTATGACTAGCGGGGGATACAATGAGCAGTTCTTC
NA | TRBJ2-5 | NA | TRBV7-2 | CACSGDGETQYF | TGTGCCTGCTCTGGGGACGGGGAGACCCAGTACTTC
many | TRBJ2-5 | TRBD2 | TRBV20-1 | CSARKAGGRETQYF | TGCAGTGCTAGAAAGGCGGGGGGGAGGGAGACCCAGTACTTC
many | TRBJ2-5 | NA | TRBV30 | CAWSDLQATAAQYF | TGTGCCTGGAGTGACTTACAGGCGACCGCGGCCCAGTACTTC
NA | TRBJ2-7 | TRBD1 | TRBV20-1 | CSARDSHEQYF | TGCAGTGCGAGGGACAGCCACGAGCAGTACTTC